This TCR beta chain was recorded in a study of OX40 agonist ivuxolimab in advanced cancers. At the level of the study: Dose-escalation patients were diagnosed with hepatocellular carcinoma, melanoma, renal cell cancer or head and neck cancer. Males comprised around four fifths of the group, whose mean age was about 61 years (range roughly 20 to 85). Prior anti-PD-1, anti-PD-L1 or anti-CTLA-4 therapy was allowed; around 40% had some.

Some clones are missing from TCRdb's copy, which holds only in-frame ones; the method was immunoSEQ multiplex PCR. The sample shows 20,000 to 25,000 clones, roughly 82% of them seen only once. Overall study findings and caveats: Antigen targets of the expanded peripheral T cells went undetermined.

The germline V gene has CDR1 LGHNA and CDR2 YNFKEQ. Trimming left V 0 bases short and J 4 bases short, with 16 bases between. The length of the CDR3 is 17 residues. As regards this clone: Its antigen remains unidentified.

The sequence was obtained from an adult with an advanced solid tumor such as melanoma, head and neck, liver or kidney cancer. V and J are TRBV4-2 and TRBJ2-1; a weak D match, TRBD2 (5 bases). The sample in question was CD4+ or CD8+ T cells sorted from blood, obtained in a trial of the OX40 agonist ivuxolimab. The CDR3 DNA is TGTGCCAGCAGCCAAGAACTAGGTATTAGCGCGTACAATGAGCAGTTCTTC. It translates to CASSQELGISAYNEQFF.